The 32 T cell receptor beta chains given below trace back to one sample, sequenced in a study of blood T cells in healthy people across ages. For the second PCR, which ran for roughly 7 to 11 cycles, a sample-barcoded 5' primer and a J-beta primer mix were used. TCRdb recomputed calls from the 5' RACE reads with MiXCR, one row per CDR3 protein. Among 700,000 or so distinct CDR3 sequences listed, roughly 43% were seen once. Input material: blood. These receptors all come from a man older than 75 in good health.

The V and J genes are TRBV20-1 and TRBJ1-4; 8 positions match TRBD1. There are 13 residues in the CDR3. The junction had 5 bases not matched to a gene; V was cut back by 7 bases and J by 4 bases. Germline loops: CDR1 DFQATT, CDR2 SNEGSKA (reference sequence). CDR3 region: CSGRQGINEKLFF. CDR3 bases: TGCAGTGGGAGACAGGGGATTAATGAAAAACTGTTTTTT.

This clonotype was seen only a few times. J is TRBJ2-5 and V is TRBV5-1; D not resolved. V lost 1 base and J 5 bases, leaving 9 bases between the germline ends. The CDR3 is 13 amino acids. The germline CDR1 and CDR2 sequences are SGHRS and YFSETQ. The CDR3 loop is CASSLWSPETQYF. Written as DNA, the CDR3 is TGCGCCAGCAGCTTGTGGTCGCCGGAGACCCAGTACTTC.

This chain links TRBV15 with TRBJ2-7, with TRBD2 as a possible D gene (6 bases). The tail of the sequence fits TRBJ2-5 better, so the J call may be wrong. From germline, CDR1 is LNHNV and CDR2 YYDKDF (reference sequence). There are 13 residues in the CDR3. The CDR3 is CATTRRGKGTQYF. The DNA of the CDR3 is TGTGCCACTACTAGGCGGGGCAAGGGGACCCAGTACTTC.

The count of this clonotype is one. A much larger clone sits a single nucleotide away, making a read error possible. The chain employs TRBV4-3 and TRBJ2-7; 7 bases map to TRBD1. This CDR3 is 16 amino acids long. The germline CDR1 and CDR2 sequences are LGHNA and YSLEER. The CDR3 here is CAGSHGLNRGSYEQYF. Here the CDR3 DNA reads TGCGCCGGCAGCCACGGACTCAACAGGGGCTCCTACGAGCAGTACTTC.

On this clonotype itself: Since the CDR3 does not end with the conserved phenylalanine or tryptophan, this likely comes from a read error. The DNA is omitted, as the CDR3 cannot be located on it reliably, and the CDR3 follows TCRdb's listing. The V gene is TRBV12-3 or TRBV12-4, the J gene TRBJ2-7. Both ends counted, the CDR3 spans 15 residues. The CDR3: CASSLSGGSAYEQYS.

The chain has TRBV7-9 and TRBJ2-2, with 15 nucleotides matching TRBD2. Germline V CDR1 and CDR2: SEHNR, FQNEAQ (reference sequence). This CDR3 has 17 amino acids. V dropped 4 bases and J dropped 4; count of bases not matched to a gene: 4. The CDR3 loop is CASSSGLAGGSTGELFF. DNA of the CDR3: TGTGCCAGCAGCTCGGGACTAGCGGGAGGCAGCACCGGGGAGCTGTTTTTT.

This clonotype was picked up one time. At one of its ends the junction is not consistent with the germline gene, which may arise from a read error. This chain connects TRBV2 to TRBJ2-3; 12 nucleotides line up with TRBD2. The CDR3 extends over 16 amino acids. The germline CDR1 and CDR2 sequences are SNHLY and FYNNEI. CDR3 sequence (DNA): TGTGCTAGCAGTGAAGAAGCTAGCGGGGGGGCAGATACGCAGTATTTT. Translating gives CASSEEASGGADTQYF.

This clonotype has only a few counts. This chain joins TRBV2 and TRBJ2-1; TRBD2 is a possible D gene (6 bases). The germline V gene has CDR1 SNHLY and CDR2 FYNNEI. The CDR3 extends over 15 amino acids. Trimming removed 6 bases from V and 3 bases from J, with 15 bases in between. This chain's CDR3 is CASRAGTGDYNEQFF. CDR3 nucleotide sequence: TGTGCCAGCAGGGCGGGAACTGGCGACTACAATGAGCAGTTCTTC.

The chain is built from TRBV4-1 and TRBJ2-4; 10 positions match TRBD2. The end of the DNA aligns better with TRBJ2-5, so the J call may be wrong. Germline CDR1 reads MGHRA; CDR2 reads YSYEKL. This CDR3 contains 18 residues. The CDR3 loop reads CASSQGILAGNTQETQYF. The CDR3 DNA reads TGCGCCAGCAGCCAAGGTATACTAGCGGGAAATACACAAGAGACCCAGTACTTC.

This chain connects TRBV7-3 to TRBJ2-5; D is unclear. This CDR3 region has 16 residues. Trimming took 3 bases from V and 1 from J, leaving 15 bases between them. CDR1 and CDR2 from the germline V gene are SGHTA and FQGTGA. This chain's CDR3 is CASSFHARSPQETQYF. CDR3 DNA: TGTGCCAGCAGCTTCCACGCTAGGTCCCCCCAAGAGACCCAGTACTTC.

Many counts were recorded for this clonotype. The chain has TRBV6-6 and TRBJ2-7, with 7 positions matching TRBD1. The V gene's germline CDR1 is MNHNY and CDR2 SVGAGI (reference sequence). Trimming cost V 2 bases and J 0 bases; bases outside gene matches: 1. CDR3 length equals 14 residues. In nucleotides, the CDR3 is TGTGCCAGCAGTTACGGGACAGCCTCCTACGAGCAGTACTTC. This gives the protein CASSYGTASYEQYF.

The sample holds a few counts of this clonotype. The chain is built from TRBV2 and TRBJ2-5, with D perhaps TRBD1 or TRBD2 (5 bases each). Germline V lookup: CDR1 SNHLY, CDR2 FYNNEI. CDR3 length equals 16 residues. Trimming took 4 bases from V and 5 from J, leaving 20 bases between them. CDR3: CASSGPLRQGGETQYF. The CDR3 nucleotides read TGTGCCAGCAGTGGGCCCCTTCGGCAGGGCGGGGAGACCCAGTACTTC.

The chain uses TRBV7-2 and TRBJ1-5; 7 nucleotides line up with TRBD1. Germline trimming cut 1 base from V and 6 bases from J; bases unmatched to any gene: 6. This CDR3 has 15 residues. Germline lookup yields CDR1 SGHTA and CDR2 FQGNSA. CDR3 loop: CASSLVGGGVQPQHF. The CDR3 nucleotides are TGTGCCAGCAGCTTAGTAGGAGGGGGCGTTCAGCCCCAGCATTTT.

The CDR3 DNA is TGCGCCAGCAGCCAAGATCCAGTTAGCGAGCAGTACTTC. Encoded protein: CASSQDPVSEQYF. This chain uses TRBV4-3 with TRBJ2-7; D gene uncertain. Per germline, CDR1 LGHNA and CDR2 YSLEER. The V and J ends lost 0 bases and 6 bases respectively, with 9 bases between them. The CDR3 runs 13 residues.

This clonotype was picked up many times. V is TRBV7-4 and J is TRBJ2-7; a possible D gene is TRBD1 (6 bases). CDR3 length: 12 residues. V dropped 7 bases and J dropped 5 bases, with 12 bases sitting between them. Germline V gene sequence: CDR1 SGHVT, CDR2 SQSDAQ. The CDR3 DNA sequence: TGTGCCAGCACCAGGGGATGCCACGAGCAGTACTTC. This encodes CASTRGCHEQYF. Looking up the rest from reference TRBV7-4 and TRBJ2-7 gives the full variable domain: GAGVSQSPRYKVAKRGRDVALRCDSISGHVTLYWYRQTLGQGSEVLTYSQSDAQRDKSGRPSGRFSAERPERSVSTLKIQRTEQGDSAVYLCASTRGCHEQYFGPGTRLTVT.

The rearrangement uses TRBV7-9 and TRBJ2-5; TRBD2 aligns across 7 bases. The DNA end is a closer match to TRBJ2-7, so the J assignment may be wrong. The CDR3 contains 15 residues. CDR1 and CDR2 from the germline V gene are SEHNR and FQNEAQ (reference sequence). CDR3 in DNA: TGTGCCAGCGCCAATAGGGTAGGACTAGGCGGCGAGCAGTACTTC. As protein: CASANRVGLGGEQYF.

This rearrangement joins TRBV11-2 to TRBJ2-3; D perhaps matches TRBD2 (6 bases). In germline, CDR1 is SGHAT, CDR2 FQNNGV. The length of the CDR3 is 17 residues. The ends were cut back, 2 bases at V and 5 bases at J, with 20 bases in the middle. As DNA, the CDR3 is TGTGCCAGCAGCTTATTTGGTCTTGGGGCGGAGGGAGATACGCAGTATTTT. Translation gives CASSLFGLGAEGDTQYF.

This clonotype was seen just once. At one boundary the junction diverges from the germline segment, which might be a read error. V and J are TRBV6-2 or TRBV6-3 and TRBJ1-2, with TRBD1 as a possible D gene (5 bases). Germline lookup yields CDR1 MNHEY and CDR2 SVGEGT. CDR3 length equals 14 residues. CDR3 nucleotide sequence: TGTGCCAGCAGTTCCCGGCAGGACAACTGTGGCTACACCTTC. Its protein product is CASSSRQDNCGYTF.

Remarks on this clonotype: Just one base apart from a much larger clone, this may be a read error. The chain couples TRBV9 to TRBJ2-5; 13 bases map to TRBD2. The CDR3 has 16 amino acids. Germline-derived CDR1 and CDR2 are SGDLS and YYNGEE. Germline trimming cut 4 bases from V and 11 bases from J; bases unmatched to any gene: 14. CDR3 DNA: TGTGCCAGCAGCCCAGAACTAGCGGGAGGGGGGAATGAGCAGTACTTC. Its translation is CASSPELAGGGNEQYF.

The CDR3 region is CSVTAGGGLYNEQFF. The DNA of the CDR3 is TGCAGTGTCACCGCGGGCGGGGGCCTGTACAATGAGCAGTTCTTC. This chain links TRBV20-1 with TRBJ2-1, with D perhaps TRBD2 (7 bases). In germline, CDR1 is DFQATT, CDR2 SNEGSKA (reference sequence). V lost 7 bases and J lost 4, with 20 bases in between. The CDR3 is 15 amino acids.

The gene calls are TRBV4-1 and TRBJ1-5, with D tentatively TRBD1 (6 bases). Trimming shortened V by 4 bases and J by 7 bases, and 23 bases separated the two germline ends. Germline values: CDR1 MGHRA, CDR2 YSYEKL. This CDR3 contains 17 residues. CDR3 in DNA: TGCGCCAGCAGCCGGACACGGGACACTTCTTTCGACCAGCCCCAGCATTTT. This encodes CASSRTRDTSFDQPQHF.

This clonotype was counted between two and nine times. This chain joins TRBV14 and TRBJ1-2; D is unclear. This CDR3 is 13 amino acids long. The germline V gene has CDR1 SGHDN and CDR2 FVKESK. The V end was cut by 1 base, the J end by 8 bases, with 11 bases between. The CDR3, as DNA: TGTGCCAGCAGCCAAGTACAGAGGTTGGGCTACACCTTC. It specifies CASSQVQRLGYTF.

The chain carries TRBV27 and TRBJ1-6; D gene uncertain. Deletions cut 0 bases from V and 14 bases from J, with 20 bases between. Germline V gives CDR1 MNHEY, CDR2 SMNVEV (reference sequence). This CDR3 comprises 16 residues. CDR3 in amino acids: CASSLSPRDRFRSLHF. As DNA, the CDR3 is TGTGCCAGCAGTTTATCGCCCCGAGATCGGTTTAGGTCCCTCCACTTT.

The chain combines TRBV7-9 with TRBJ2-7; tentatively, D is TRBD1 or TRBD2 (5 bases each). The CDR3 loop spans 15 amino acids. Trimming shortened V by 3 bases and J by 5 bases, and 17 bases separated the two germline ends. CDR1 and CDR2 from the germline V gene are SEHNR and FQNEAQ (reference sequence). CDR3 sequence: CASSFGDPGQDEQYF. The CDR3 DNA reads as TGTGCCAGCAGCTTCGGGGACCCAGGTCAGGACGAGCAGTACTTC.

The gene calls are TRBV20-1 and TRBJ2-5, with D hard to call. Looked up from germline, CDR1 is DFQATT and CDR2 is SNEGSKA (reference sequence). This CDR3 contains 13 residues. Between the trimmed V and J ends, which lost 0 bases and 2 bases, there was a span of 7 bases. As DNA, the CDR3 is TGCAGTGCTAGAGATGACATACAAGAGACCCAGTACTTC. Its protein product is CSARDDIQETQYF.

This clonotype was found a few times. This chain uses TRBV9 with TRBJ2-5; D unresolved. Trimming pared 4 bases from V and 2 bases from J, leaving 15 bases between. The CDR3 has 15 amino acids. Germline V gene sequence: CDR1 SGDLS, CDR2 YYNGEE. CDR3 nucleotide sequence: TGTGCCAGCAGCCCCGATGCGAGGCCTCAAGAGACCCAGTACTTC. Residues: CASSPDARPQETQYF.

The chain links TRBV25-1 to TRBJ2-5, with D perhaps TRBD1 or TRBD2 (6 bases each). The germline V and J ends were trimmed by 3 bases and 4 bases, with 15 bases remaining between them. The germline gives CDR1 MGHDK, CDR2 SYGVNS. This CDR3 contains 15 residues. As DNA, the CDR3 is TGTGCCAGCAGTGAGGGGGGCCGGATGTCAGAGACCCAGTACTTC. Protein sequence: CASSEGGRMSETQYF.

The chain is built from TRBV11-3 and TRBJ2-5; D call uncertain. The length of the CDR3 is 15 residues. Germline V gene lookup returns CDR1 SGHNT and CDR2 YENEEA. Trimming removed 0 bases from V and 1 base from J, with 9 bases in between. The CDR3: CASSLDGEPQETQYF. CDR3 coding DNA: TGTGCCAGCAGCTTAGATGGCGAACCCCAAGAGACCCAGTACTTC.

V gene TRBV6-2 or TRBV6-3 combines with J gene TRBJ1-5; D uncertain. V shed 3 bases and J shed 12 bases, with 9 bases lying between them. Germline-derived CDR1 and CDR2 are MNHEY and SVGEGT. The CDR3 consists of 11 residues. This chain's CDR3 is CASSYPGSQHF. CDR3 sequence (DNA): TGTGCCAGCAGTTATCCGGGCAGCCAGCATTTT.

There are many counts of this clonotype. The chain joins TRBV7-2 to TRBJ2-5; the D gene is possibly TRBD1 (5 bases). Trimming stripped 1 base from V and 5 bases from J, with 11 bases between. The CDR3 runs 14 residues. Germline loops: CDR1 SGHTA, CDR2 FQGNSA. The DNA for the CDR3 is TGTGCCAGCAGCTTAGTCTTGGGGCGTGAGACCCAGTACTTC. Amino acids: CASSLVLGRETQYF.

Details on this clonotype: The junction departs from the called germline gene at one end, perhaps through a read error. The rearrangement links TRBV7-9 to TRBJ2-5; D is possibly TRBD1 (5 bases). Looked up from germline, CDR1 is SEHNR and CDR2 is FQNEAQ (reference sequence). The CDR3 is 15 residues long. CDR3 in amino acids: CAGSLGGAGQETQYF. The DNA of the CDR3 is TGTGCCGGCAGCTTAGGTGGGGCAGGACAAGAGACCCAGTACTTC.

The chain uses TRBV7-8 and TRBJ2-5; 9 bases agree with TRBD2. V trimming: 5 bases; J trimming: 3 bases; junction bases outside the gene matches: 7. CDR3 length: 15 residues. Looked up from germline, CDR1 is SGHVS and CDR2 is FQNEAQ. CDR3 coding DNA: TGTGCCAGCAGCCCCCTGCGGGGGGGCAAAGAGACCCAGTACTTC. As protein: CASSPLRGGKETQYF. The full variable domain, its missing parts supplied by reference TRBV7-8 and TRBJ2-5, is GAGVSQSPRYKVAKRGQDVALRCDPISGHVSLFWYQQALGQGPEFLTYFQNEAQLDKSGLPSDRFFAERPEGSVSTLKIQRTQQEDSAVYLCASSPLRGGKETQYFGPGTRLLVL.